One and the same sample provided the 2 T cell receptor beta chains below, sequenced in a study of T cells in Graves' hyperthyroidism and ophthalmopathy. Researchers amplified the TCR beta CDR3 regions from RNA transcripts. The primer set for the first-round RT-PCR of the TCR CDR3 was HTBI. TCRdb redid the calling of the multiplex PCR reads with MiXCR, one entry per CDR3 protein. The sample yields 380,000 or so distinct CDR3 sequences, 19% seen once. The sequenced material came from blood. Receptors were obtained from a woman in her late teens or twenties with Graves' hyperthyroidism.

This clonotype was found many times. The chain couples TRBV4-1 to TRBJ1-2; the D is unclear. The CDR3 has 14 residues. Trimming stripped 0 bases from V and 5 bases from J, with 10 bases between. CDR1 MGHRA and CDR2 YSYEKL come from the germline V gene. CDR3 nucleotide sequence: TGCGCCAGCAGCCAAGAAGAAGGGCCTTATGGCTACACCTTC. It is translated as CASSQEEGPYGYTF.

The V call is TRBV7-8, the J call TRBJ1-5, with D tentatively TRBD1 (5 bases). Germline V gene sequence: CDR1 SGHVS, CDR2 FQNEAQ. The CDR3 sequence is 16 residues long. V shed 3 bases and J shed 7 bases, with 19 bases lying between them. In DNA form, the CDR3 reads TGTGCCAGCAGCTTTCTTTCTGGGGCGGGCGGACAGCCCCAGCATTTT. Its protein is CASSFLSGAGGQPQHF.